This is a list of T cell receptor beta chains from one sample in a study of blood T cell repertoires in COVID-19. TCRdb's table, derived via immunoSEQ multiplex PCR, lists solely in-frame clones and lacks some. There are almost 50,000 clones in the sample; about nine tenths occur only once, and approximately 4% lies in the top ten. Sequenced material: peripheral blood. Source of these receptors: a human donor in a cohort sampled during active COVID-19. Each CDR3 is given with its conserved first and last residue. The size entry is marked missing in some rows and otherwise reads once, few, many or a size class.

V	size	J	CDR3
TRBV6-5	-	TRBJ2-1	CASSPVFHEQFF
TRBV13	-	TRBJ1-2	CASSQTGLSGYTF
TRBV2	-	TRBJ2-7	CASSVGGSSSEQYF
TRBV2	-	TRBJ1-2	CASSVEDRIGYTF
TRBV18	-	TRBJ2-2	CASSPPRSGGSTGELFF
TRBV3-1/TRBV3-2	once	TRBJ2-3	CASSQGGQGNGDTQYF
TRBV28	-	TRBJ1-2	CASSLTQSGKGYTF
TRBV5-3	-	TRBJ1-2	CARSLIIGGYGYTF
TRBV19	-	TRBJ2-5	CASSITASQRETQYF
TRBV19	-	TRBJ2-6	CASSAGTGYSGANVLTF
TRBV6-4	-	TRBJ2-5	CASSGTSGETQYF
TRBV5-1	-	TRBJ2-6	CASTVYSGANVLTF
TRBV5-8	-	TRBJ1-5	CASSFATYSNQPQHF
TRBV7-9	once	TRBJ2-2	CASIEQGAGELFF
TRBV24-1	-	TRBJ2-3	CATSDPGLAGRTDTQYF
TRBV5-4	-	TRBJ2-5	CASSPQSPLAGGLGETQYF
TRBV19	-	TRBJ1-2	CASSINGQAYGYTF
TRBV6-9	-	TRBJ1-5	CASSRGRTGVQPQHF
TRBV14	-	TRBJ1-2	CASSPLGNYGYTF
TRBV10-3	-	TRBJ1-5	CAISAATGAGNQPQHF
TRBV11-3	-	TRBJ1-6	CASSAGGLDNSPLHF
TRBV15	-	TRBJ1-4	CATSRDGQGSEKLFF
TRBV2	few	TRBJ2-7	CASSDGTQYF
TRBV7-9	few	TRBJ2-7	CASSSLSSGDYEQYF
TRBV7-9	once	TRBJ1-4	CASSLLATATNEKLFF
TRBV6-6	few	TRBJ2-7	CASTGGAGEQYF
TRBV5-5	-	TRBJ1-1	CASSLDINRVNTEAFF
TRBV5-1	-	TRBJ1-6	CASSLGQGRYSPLHF
TRBV2	-	TRBJ2-7	CASSLSSYEQYF
TRBV5-1	-	TRBJ2-7	CASTGGGSSYEQYF
TRBV9	-	TRBJ2-5	CASSVGTLETQYF
TRBV9	-	TRBJ2-1	CASSGRPGWSYNEQFF
TRBV7-3	-	TRBJ2-3	CASSFQGATDTQYF
TRBV19	-	TRBJ2-5	CASSTSTGAQETQYF
TRBV2	-	TRBJ2-7	CASSTPQDRGDYEQYF
TRBV2	-	TRBJ2-6	CASTSILGVHSGANVLTF
TRBV6-1	-	TRBJ1-1	CASSELRGLNTEAFF
TRBV27	once	TRBJ2-5	CASTLETQYF
TRBV9	-	TRBJ1-3	CASSIRGSSGNTIYF
TRBV14	-	TRBJ2-5	CASSPSGLAGGGETQYF
TRBV10-3	-	TRBJ1-5	CAISERLSNQPQHF
TRBV20-1	-	TRBJ2-3	CSAKRASAQYF
TRBV6-5	-	TRBJ2-7	CASSPAPDEQYF
TRBV13	-	TRBJ2-2	CASSLGLAGPRGGELFF
TRBV12-3/TRBV12-4	-	TRBJ2-1	CASSTRDYNEQFF
TRBV10-3	-	TRBJ2-7	CAIRGQGVSEQYF
TRBV4-2	-	TRBJ1-5	CASSQDPGQGGNQPQHF
TRBV18	-	TRBJ2-5	CASSPPRTGGWETQYF
TRBV5-4	-	TRBJ1-1	CASSLDFGLNTEAFF
TRBV6-5	-	TRBJ1-1	CARSPGRGNTEAFF
TRBV5-4	-	TRBJ1-2	CASSLVLGARYGHTF
TRBV6-5	-	TRBJ1-6	CASTTEADGYSPLHF
TRBV28	-	TRBJ2-5	CASSSPDRFQETQYF
TRBV5-4	-	TRBJ1-4	CASSTRQGTNEKLFF
TRBV18	-	TRBJ2-7	CASSPPSLRSYEQYF